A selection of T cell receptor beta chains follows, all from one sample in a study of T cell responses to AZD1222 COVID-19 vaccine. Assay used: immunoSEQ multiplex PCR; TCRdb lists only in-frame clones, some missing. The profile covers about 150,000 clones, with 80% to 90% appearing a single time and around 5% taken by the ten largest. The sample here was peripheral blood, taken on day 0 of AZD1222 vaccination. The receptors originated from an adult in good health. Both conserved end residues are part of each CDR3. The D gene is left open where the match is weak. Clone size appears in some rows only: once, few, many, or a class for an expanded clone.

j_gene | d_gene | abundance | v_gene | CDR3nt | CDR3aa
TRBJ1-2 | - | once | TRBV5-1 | TGCGCCAGCAGCCTAGATCCCCTTAACTATGGCTACACCTTC | CASSLDPLNYGYTF
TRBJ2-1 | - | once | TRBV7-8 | TGTGCCAGCAGCTTAGCGTTTGTGGGCGCCAGAGCCTACAATGAGCAGTTCTTC | CASSLAFVGARAYNEQFF
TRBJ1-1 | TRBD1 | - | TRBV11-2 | TGTGCCAGCAGCTTCGCCGACAGGGTCACTGAAGCTTTCTTT | CASSFADRVTEAFF
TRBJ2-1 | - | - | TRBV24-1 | TGTGCCACCAGTGATAACTGGGATAGTGAGCAGTTCTTC | CATSDNWDSEQFF
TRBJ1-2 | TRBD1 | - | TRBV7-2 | TGTGCCAGCAGGGGACAGGGAGACGGCTATGGCTACACCTTC | CASRGQGDGYGYTF
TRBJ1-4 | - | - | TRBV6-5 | TGTGCCAGCAGAAGGGGTCAGAATAATGAAAAACTGTTTTTT | CASRRGQNNEKLFF
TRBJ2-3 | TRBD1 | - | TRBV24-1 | TGTGCCACCAGTGATTGGGGGGGACAGGGGCTTAGGGATACGCAGTATTTT | CATSDWGGQGLRDTQYF
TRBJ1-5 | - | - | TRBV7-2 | TGTGCCAGCAGCTTAGAGGTAGGGAGCAATCAGCCCCAGCATTTT | CASSLEVGSNQPQHF
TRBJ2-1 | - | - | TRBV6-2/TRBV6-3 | TGTGCCAGCAGTTACTTCGCAGGGACATCAGGTTGGGAGCAGTTCTTC | CASSYFAGTSGWEQFF
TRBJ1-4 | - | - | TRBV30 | TGTGCCTGGAGTGTGGGAGGGGGTGGCGAAAAACTGTTTTTT | CAWSVGGGGEKLFF
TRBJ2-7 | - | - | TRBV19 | TGTGCCAGTAGTATCCCAGGCGGATCACAGCAGTACTTC | CASSIPGGSQQYF
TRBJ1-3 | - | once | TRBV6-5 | TGTGCCAGCAGAGAGATAACTGGAAACACCATATATTTT | CASREITGNTIYF
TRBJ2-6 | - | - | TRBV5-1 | TGCGCCAGCAGCTTCTCTGGGGCCAACGTCCTGACTTTC | CASSFSGANVLTF
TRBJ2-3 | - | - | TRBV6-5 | TGTGCCAGCAGTTACAGGGCAGCAAGCACAGATACGCAGTATTTT | CASSYRAASTDTQYF
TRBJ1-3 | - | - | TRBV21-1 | TGTGCCAGCAGCGCACAAAAGGCCCACAGGGGATCCTCTGGAAACACCATATATTTT | CASSAQKAHRGSSGNTIYF
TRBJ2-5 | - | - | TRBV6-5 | TGTGCCAGCAGAAGACACAGGGCGGAGACCCAGTACTTC | CASRRHRAETQYF
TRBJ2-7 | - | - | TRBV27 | TGTGCCAGCAGTCAGGGGACTTACTACGAGCAGTACTTC | CASSQGTYYEQYF
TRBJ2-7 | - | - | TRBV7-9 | TGTGCCAGCAGCTTAGGGGTATACGAGCAGTACTTC | CASSLGVYEQYF
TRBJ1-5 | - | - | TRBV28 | TGTGCCAGCAGTCTCCGTCCTCAGCCCCAGCATTTT | CASSLRPQPQHF
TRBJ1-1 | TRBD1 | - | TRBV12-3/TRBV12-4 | TGTGCCAGCAGAATCGGGACAGGGGGAAAAGCTTTCTTT | CASRIGTGGKAFF
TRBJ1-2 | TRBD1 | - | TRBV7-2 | TGTGCCAGCAGCACTGGGACAGACGACTATGGCTACACCTTC | CASSTGTDDYGYTF
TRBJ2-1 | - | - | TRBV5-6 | TGTGCCAGCAGCTTCTCTTCTGAGCAGTTCTTC | CASSFSSEQFF
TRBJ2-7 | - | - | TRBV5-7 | TGTGCCAGCAGCTTCTGGAAACGGCTGGAGGGTGGGGAGCAGTACTTC | CASSFWKRLEGGEQYF
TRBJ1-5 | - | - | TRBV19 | TGTGCCAGTAGTGGTGGGATTCAGCCCCAGCATTTT | CASSGGIQPQHF
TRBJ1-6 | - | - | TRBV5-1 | TGCGCCAGCAGCTTATCCGGGACCGATTCACCCCTCCACTTT | CASSLSGTDSPLHF
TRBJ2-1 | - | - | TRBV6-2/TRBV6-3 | TGTGCCAGCAGTTACTCGTCACAGGGCCGCCGGCAGTTCTTC | CASSYSSQGRRQFF
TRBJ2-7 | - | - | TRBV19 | TGTGCCAGTAGACCGCCGGACAGCTACGAGCAGTACTTC | CASRPPDSYEQYF
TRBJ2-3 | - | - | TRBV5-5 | TGTGCCAGCAGCTTGCTTCATTTGTTGGGGAATACGCAGTATTTT | CASSLLHLLGNTQYF
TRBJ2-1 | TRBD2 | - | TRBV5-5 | TGTGCCAGCAGCCGGACTAGCGGGAGGGTAAGCTCCTACAATGAGCAGTTCTTC | CASSRTSGRVSSYNEQFF
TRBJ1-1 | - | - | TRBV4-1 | TGCGCCAGCAGCCAAGATCCGGGGCGGATGAACACTGAAGCTTTCTTT | CASSQDPGRMNTEAFF
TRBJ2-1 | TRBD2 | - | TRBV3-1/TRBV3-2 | TGTGCCAGCAGCCAAGAAGGACTAGCGGTTAATGAGCAGTTCTTC | CASSQEGLAVNEQFF
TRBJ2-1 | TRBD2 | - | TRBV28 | TGTGCCAGCGGGACTAGCGGGAGAGTGATGCACAATGAGCAGTTCTTC | CASGTSGRVMHNEQFF
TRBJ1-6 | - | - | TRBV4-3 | TGCGCCAGCAGCCAAAATCCAGGGGTGATTTCACCCCTCCACTTT | CASSQNPGVISPLHF
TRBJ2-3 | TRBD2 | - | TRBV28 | TGTGCCAGCAGTACCCCAGCGGGAGGGGCAGATACGCAGTATTTT | CASSTPAGGADTQYF
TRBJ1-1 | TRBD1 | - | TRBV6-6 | TGTGCCAGCAGTCGACAGGGTCCTGAAGCTTTCTTT | CASSRQGPEAFF
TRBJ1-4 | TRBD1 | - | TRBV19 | TGTGCCAGTAGTGTGACAGGGATGGGGGAAAAACTGTTTTTT | CASSVTGMGEKLFF
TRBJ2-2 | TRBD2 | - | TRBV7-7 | TGTGCCAGCAGCTTAGTCGCGGGAGGATCCACCGGGGAGCTGTTTTTT | CASSLVAGGSTGELFF
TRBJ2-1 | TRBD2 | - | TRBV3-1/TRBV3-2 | TGTGCCAGCAGTTCCACTAGCGGGGGTTACAATGAGCAGTTCTTC | CASSSTSGGYNEQFF
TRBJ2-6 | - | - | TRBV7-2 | TGTGCCAGCAGCTCGGCTCTTACAGCTGGGGCCAACGTCCTGACTTTC | CASSSALTAGANVLTF
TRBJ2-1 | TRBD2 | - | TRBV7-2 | TGTGCCAGCAGCCCGGGACTAGCGAACAATGAGCAGTTCTTC | CASSPGLANNEQFF
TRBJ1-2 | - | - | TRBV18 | TGTGCCAGCTCACCAACGAGTCAGGTGGAGGGCTACACCTTC | CASSPTSQVEGYTF
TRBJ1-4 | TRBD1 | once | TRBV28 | TGTGCCAGCAGAAGAGCCGGGACAGTTAATGAAAAACTGTTTTTT | CASRRAGTVNEKLFF
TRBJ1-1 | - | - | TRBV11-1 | TGTGCCAGCAGCTTCCCAATGAACACTGAAGCTTTCTTT | CASSFPMNTEAFF
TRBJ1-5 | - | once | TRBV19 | TGTGCCAGTAGTATGGTCTGGGGGTCGGGGCCCCAGCATTTT | CASSMVWGSGPQHF
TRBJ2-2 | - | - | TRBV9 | TGTGCCAGCAGCGTAGTCGTAGGGGGAGGGGAGCTGTTTTTT | CASSVVVGGGELFF
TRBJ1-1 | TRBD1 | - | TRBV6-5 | TGTGCCAGCAGTTACTGGGGACAGGGGGCCTCTGAAGCTTTCTTT | CASSYWGQGASEAFF
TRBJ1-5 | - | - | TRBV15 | TGTGCCACCAGCAGAGATCGCGGGGTTCAGCCCCAGCATTTT | CATSRDRGVQPQHF
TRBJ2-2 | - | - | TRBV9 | TGTGCCAGCAGGCGGGATAGGACCACCGGGGAGCTGTTTTTT | CASRRDRTTGELFF
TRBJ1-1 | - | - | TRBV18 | TGTGCCAGCTCACCCTCAGGGAACACTGAAGCTTTCTTT | CASSPSGNTEAFF
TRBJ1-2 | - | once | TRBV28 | TGTGCCAGCCGCCGCACGGGGGGACTGGGCTATGGCTACACCTTC | CASRRTGGLGYGYTF
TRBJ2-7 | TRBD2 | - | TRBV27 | TGTGCCAGCAGTCCACTAGCGGGAGAGGCGGCCTACGAGCAGTACTTC | CASSPLAGEAAYEQYF
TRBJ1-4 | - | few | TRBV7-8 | TGTGCCAGCAGCCCAACCCTCGGTATAGGTGTCGAAAAACTGTTTTTT | CASSPTLGIGVEKLFF
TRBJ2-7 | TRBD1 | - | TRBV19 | TGTGCCAGTAGTACGCGACAGGGCCCCTACGAGCAGTACTTC | CASSTRQGPYEQYF
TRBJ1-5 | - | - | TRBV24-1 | TGTGCCACGGCGTCGGGGGCGGGAGCTAGTCAGCCCCAGCATTTT | CATASGAGASQPQHF
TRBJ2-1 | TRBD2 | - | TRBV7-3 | TGTGCCAGCAGCTTGTTAGCGGGAGGATACAATGAGCAGTTCTTC | CASSLLAGGYNEQFF
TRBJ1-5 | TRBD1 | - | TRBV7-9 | TGTGCCAGCAGCCTCGAGTCGGGACAGCCGAATCAGCCCCAGCATTTT | CASSLESGQPNQPQHF
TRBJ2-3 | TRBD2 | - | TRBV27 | TGTGCCAGCAGTGTAAGGACTAGCGGGACAGATACGCAGTATTTT | CASSVRTSGTDTQYF
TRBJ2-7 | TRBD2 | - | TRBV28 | TGTGCCAGCAGTTCCCCCCCGGGGCGGGAGGGCCACGCCTACGAGCAGTACTTC | CASSSPPGREGHAYEQYF
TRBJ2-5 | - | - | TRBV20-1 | TGCAGTGCTAGGCTGCAAGAGACCCAGTACTTC | CSARLQETQYF